This T cell receptor (beta chain) was observed in a study of beta chain features in type 1 diabetes. A sort by CD45RO/CCR7/CD25/CD127/CD95/CD27 yielded CD4+ naive, central memory, regulatory and stem cell-like memory cells. This clone was recorded once. The CDR3 consists of 14 residues. Per the germline V gene, CDR1 is MNHNY and CDR2 is SVGAGI (reference sequence). V dropped 0 bases and J dropped 4 bases, with 9 bases sitting between them. All of the isolated RNA was reverse transcribed, so expressed TCRB transcripts were sequenced. Repertoires were generated with immunoSEQ multiplex PCR, while TCRdb's copy carries only in-frame clones and drops some. The profile shows approximately 470,000 clones, approximately 31% of them singletons.

The V call is TRBV6-6, the J call TRBJ1-2; D remains unclear. The specimen sequenced was naive CD4+ T cells from blood. This clonotype was obtained from a man between 18 and 35 years old in good health. The CDR3 region has the DNA TGTGCCAGCAGTTACTCGACGGTGGCCTATGGCTACACCTTC. It yields the protein CASSYSTVAYGYTF.